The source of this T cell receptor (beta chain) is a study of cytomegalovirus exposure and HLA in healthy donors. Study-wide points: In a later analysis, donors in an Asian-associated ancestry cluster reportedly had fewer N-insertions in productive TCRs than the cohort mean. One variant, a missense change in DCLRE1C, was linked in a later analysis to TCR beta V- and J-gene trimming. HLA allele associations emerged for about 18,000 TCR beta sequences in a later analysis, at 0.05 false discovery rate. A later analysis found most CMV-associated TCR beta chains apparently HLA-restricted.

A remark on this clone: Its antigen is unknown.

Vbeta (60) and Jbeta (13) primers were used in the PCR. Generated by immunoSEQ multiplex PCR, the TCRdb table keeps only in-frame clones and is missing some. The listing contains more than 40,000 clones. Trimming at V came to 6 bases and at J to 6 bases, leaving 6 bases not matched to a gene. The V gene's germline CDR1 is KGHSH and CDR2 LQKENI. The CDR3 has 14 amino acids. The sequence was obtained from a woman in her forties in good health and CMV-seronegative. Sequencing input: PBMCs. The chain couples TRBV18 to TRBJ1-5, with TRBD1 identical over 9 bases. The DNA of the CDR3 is TGTGCCAGCTCCAGGGACAGGGATTTTCAGCCCCAGCATTTT. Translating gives CASSRDRDFQPQHF.